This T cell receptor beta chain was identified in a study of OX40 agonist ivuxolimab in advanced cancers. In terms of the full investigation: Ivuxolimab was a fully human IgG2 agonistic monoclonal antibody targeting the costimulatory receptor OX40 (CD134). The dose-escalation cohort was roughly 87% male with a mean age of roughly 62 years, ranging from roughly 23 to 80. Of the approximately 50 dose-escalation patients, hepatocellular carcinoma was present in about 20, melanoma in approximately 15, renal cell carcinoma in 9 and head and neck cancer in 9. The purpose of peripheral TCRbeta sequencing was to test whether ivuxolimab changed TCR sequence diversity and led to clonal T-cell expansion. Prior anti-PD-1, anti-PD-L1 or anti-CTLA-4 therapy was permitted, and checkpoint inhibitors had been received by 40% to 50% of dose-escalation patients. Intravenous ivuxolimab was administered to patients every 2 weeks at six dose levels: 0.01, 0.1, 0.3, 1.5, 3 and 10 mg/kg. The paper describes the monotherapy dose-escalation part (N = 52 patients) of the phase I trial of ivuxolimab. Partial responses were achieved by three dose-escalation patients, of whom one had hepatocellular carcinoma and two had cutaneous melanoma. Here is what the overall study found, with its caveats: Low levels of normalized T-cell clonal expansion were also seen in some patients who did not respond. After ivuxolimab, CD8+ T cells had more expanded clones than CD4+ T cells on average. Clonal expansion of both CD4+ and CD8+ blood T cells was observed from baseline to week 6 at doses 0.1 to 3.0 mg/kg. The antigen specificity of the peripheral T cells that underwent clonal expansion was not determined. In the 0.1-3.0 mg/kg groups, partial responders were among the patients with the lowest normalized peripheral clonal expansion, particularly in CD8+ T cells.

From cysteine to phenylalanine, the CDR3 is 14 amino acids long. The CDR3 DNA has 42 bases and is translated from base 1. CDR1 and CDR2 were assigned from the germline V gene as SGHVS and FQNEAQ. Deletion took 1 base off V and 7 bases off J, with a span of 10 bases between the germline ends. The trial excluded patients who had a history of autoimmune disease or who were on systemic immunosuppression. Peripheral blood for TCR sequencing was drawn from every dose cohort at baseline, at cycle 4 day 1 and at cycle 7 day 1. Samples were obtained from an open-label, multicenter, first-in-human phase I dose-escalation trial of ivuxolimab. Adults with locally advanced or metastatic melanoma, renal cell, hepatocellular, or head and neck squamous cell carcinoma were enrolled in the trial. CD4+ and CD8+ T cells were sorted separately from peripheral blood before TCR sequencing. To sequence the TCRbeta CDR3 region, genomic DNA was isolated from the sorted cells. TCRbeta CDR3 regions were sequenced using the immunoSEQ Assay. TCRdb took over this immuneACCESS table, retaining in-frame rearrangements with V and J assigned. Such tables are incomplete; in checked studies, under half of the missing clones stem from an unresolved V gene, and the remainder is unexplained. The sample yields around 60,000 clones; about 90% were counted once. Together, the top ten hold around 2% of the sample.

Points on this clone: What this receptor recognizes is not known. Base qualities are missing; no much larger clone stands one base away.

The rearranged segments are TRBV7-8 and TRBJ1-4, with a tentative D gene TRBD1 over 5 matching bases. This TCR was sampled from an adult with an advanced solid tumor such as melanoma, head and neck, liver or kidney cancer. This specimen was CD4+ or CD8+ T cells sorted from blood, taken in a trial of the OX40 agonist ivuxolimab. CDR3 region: CASSLVLGGEKLFF. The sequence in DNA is TGTGCCAGCAGCTTAGTTCTGGGGGGTGAAAAACTGTTTTTT. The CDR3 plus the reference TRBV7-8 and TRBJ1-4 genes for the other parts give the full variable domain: GAGVSQSPRYKVAKRGQDVALRCDPISGHVSLFWYQQALGQGPEFLTYFQNEAQLDKSGLPSDRFFAERPEGSVSTLKIQRTQQEDSAVYLCASSLVLGGEKLFFGSGTQLSVL.